The next 9 T cell receptor beta chains were all read from a single sample in a study of blood T cell repertoires in COVID-19. The method was immunoSEQ multiplex PCR; TCRdb's version includes in-frame clones alone and lacks a portion of them. The sample contains about 260,000 clones, about 80% of which appear only once. The sample comprised peripheral blood. Receptors originate from a woman older than 75 with acute or convalescent COVID-19.

This chain joins TRBV11-3 and TRBJ2-5; possible D gene TRBD2, 5 bases. Trimming took 5 bases from V and 2 from J, leaving 12 bases between them. The CDR3 length is 14 residues. Germline V gene sequence: CDR1 SGHNT, CDR2 YENEEA. CDR3 bases: TGTGCCAGCAGCAGGAGCGGTCTTCAAGAGACCCAGTACTTC. It codes for CASSRSGLQETQYF.

The chain combines TRBV3-1 (or the pseudogene TRBV3-2) with TRBJ1-3; D is undetermined. The CDR3 consists of 20 residues. Germline V gives CDR1 LGHDT, CDR2 YNNKEL (reference sequence). Trimming left V 1 base short and J 1 base short, with 23 bases between. The CDR3 DNA reads TGTGCCAGCAGCCAAGGACGTTCTGGCATCCGTCTCGGGTCTGGAAACACCATATATTTT. This gives the protein CASSQGRSGIRLGSGNTIYF.

CDR3: CASSTDRGAGELFF. CDR3 DNA: TGTGCCAGCAGCACGGACAGGGGGGCAGGGGAACTGTTTTTT. The chain uses TRBV7-2 and TRBJ1-4; 10 positions agree with TRBD1. Germline-derived CDR1 and CDR2 are SGHTA and FQGNSA. Trimming removed 5 bases from V and 12 bases from J; junction bases left unmatched: 9. The CDR3 sequence is 14 residues long.

The chain is built from TRBV4-3 and TRBJ1-1; D may be TRBD1 (6 bases). CDR3 size: 15 residues. The germline V gene encodes CDR1 LGHNA and CDR2 YSLEER. Trimming shortened V by 0 bases and J by 0 bases, and 8 bases separated the two germline ends. Here the CDR3 reads CASSQDRGLNTEAFF. The DNA for the CDR3 is TGCGCCAGCAGCCAAGATAGGGGGTTGAACACTGAAGCTTTCTTT.

V usage is TRBV7-2 and J usage is TRBJ1-2; 9 bases agree with TRBD1. V trimming: 1 base; J trimming: 7 bases; junction bases outside the gene matches: 1. Germline CDR1 and CDR2: SGHTA and FQGNSA. The CDR3 has 13 residues. The CDR3 nucleotides read TGTGCCAGCAGCTTAGGGGGACAGGGTGGCTACACCTTC. Amino acids: CASSLGGQGGYTF.

As to this clone: Distinct nucleotide sequences in the sample also encode this CDR3. The V call is TRBV5-1, the J call TRBJ1-1; 8 nucleotides match TRBD1. CDR3 length: 14 residues. V shed 4 bases and J 1 base; nucleotides not matched to a gene: 3. The V gene's germline CDR1 is SGHRS and CDR2 YFSETQ. The CDR3 loop reads CASSTGTGNTEAFF. CDR3 coding DNA: TGCGCCAGCAGCACGGGGACAGGGAACACTGAAGCTTTCTTT.

The chain couples TRBV6-5 to TRBJ1-1; TRBD1 is a possible D gene (6 bases). Trimming removed 0 bases from V and 0 bases from J, with 8 bases in between. Germline CDR1 MNHEY, CDR2 SVGAGI. The CDR3 has 15 residues. The CDR3 here is CASSYSQGLNTEAFF. The DNA for the CDR3 is TGTGCCAGCAGTTACTCGCAGGGGTTGAACACTGAAGCTTTCTTT.

The V and J genes are TRBV18 and TRBJ2-2, with TRBD2 matching over 15 bases. The V segment lost 3 bases and the J segment 0 bases; nucleotides outside the gene matches: 2. CDR1 KGHSH and CDR2 LQKENI come from the germline V gene. The CDR3 consists of 18 residues. As DNA, the CDR3 is TGTGCCAGCTCACCCCGGACTAGCGGGAGGGCGAACACCGGGGAGCTGTTTTTT. Translating gives CASSPRTSGRANTGELFF.

Only one count was recorded for this clone. The V gene is TRBV4-3, the J gene TRBJ2-3, with 8 bases identical to TRBD2. J lost 6 bases, V lost 4 bases, and 12 bases had no gene match. CDR1 is LGHNA, CDR2 YSLEER, per germline. The CDR3 sequence is 16 residues long. The chain's CDR3 is CASSLSLFGGVDTQYF. The DNA of the CDR3 is TGCGCCAGCAGCCTTTCTCTTTTCGGGGGGGTTGATACGCAGTATTTT.